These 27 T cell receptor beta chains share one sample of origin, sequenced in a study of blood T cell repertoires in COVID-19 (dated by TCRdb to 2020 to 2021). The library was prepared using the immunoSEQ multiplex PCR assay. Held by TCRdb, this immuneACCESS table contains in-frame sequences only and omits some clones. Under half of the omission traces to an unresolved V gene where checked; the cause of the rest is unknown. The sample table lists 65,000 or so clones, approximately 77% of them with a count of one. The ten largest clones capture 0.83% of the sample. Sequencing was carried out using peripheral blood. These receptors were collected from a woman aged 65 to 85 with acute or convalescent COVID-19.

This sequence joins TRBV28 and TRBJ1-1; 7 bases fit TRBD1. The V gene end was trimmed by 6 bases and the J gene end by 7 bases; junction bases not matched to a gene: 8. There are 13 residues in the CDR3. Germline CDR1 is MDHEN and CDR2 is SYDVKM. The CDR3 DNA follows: TGTGCCAGCAGCTTACAGGGGTGGATTGAAGCTTTCTTT. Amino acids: CASSLQGWIEAFF.

CDR3 nucleotide sequence: TGTGCCAGCAGTTACTCGGCAGGGACTCACTACGAGCAGTACTTC. It codes for CASSYSAGTHYEQYF. The chain recombines TRBV6-6 with TRBJ2-7; weak D call: TRBD2 (6 bases). V was shortened by 0 bases and J by 3 bases, with 12 bases between the two germline ends. Germline-derived CDR1 and CDR2 are MNHNY and SVGAGI (reference sequence). The CDR3 is 15 amino acids.

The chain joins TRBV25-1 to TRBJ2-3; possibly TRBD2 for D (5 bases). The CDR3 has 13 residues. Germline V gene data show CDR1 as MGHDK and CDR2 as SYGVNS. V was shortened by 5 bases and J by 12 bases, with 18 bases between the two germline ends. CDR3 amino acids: CASSLPDLPFQYF. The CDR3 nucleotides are TGTGCCAGCAGTTTACCGGACTTACCTTTTCAGTATTTT. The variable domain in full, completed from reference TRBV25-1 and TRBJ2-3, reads EADIYQTPRYLVIGTGKKITLECSQTMGHDKMYWYQQDPGMELHLIHYSYGVNSTEKGDLSSESTVSRIRTEHFPLTLESARPSHTSQYLCASSLPDLPFQYFGPGTRLTVL.

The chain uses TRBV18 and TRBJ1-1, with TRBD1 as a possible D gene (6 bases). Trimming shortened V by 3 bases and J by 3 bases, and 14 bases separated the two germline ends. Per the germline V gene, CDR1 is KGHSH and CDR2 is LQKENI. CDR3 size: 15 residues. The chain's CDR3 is CASSPRTELYTEAFF. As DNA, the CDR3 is TGTGCCAGCTCACCTCGGACAGAACTTTACACTGAAGCTTTCTTT.

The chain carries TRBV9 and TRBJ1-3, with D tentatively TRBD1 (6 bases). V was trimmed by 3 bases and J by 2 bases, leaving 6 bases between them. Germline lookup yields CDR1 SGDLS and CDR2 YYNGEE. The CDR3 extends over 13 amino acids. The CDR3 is CASSAGAGNTIYF. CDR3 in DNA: TGTGCCAGCAGCGCAGGGGCTGGAAACACCATATATTTT.

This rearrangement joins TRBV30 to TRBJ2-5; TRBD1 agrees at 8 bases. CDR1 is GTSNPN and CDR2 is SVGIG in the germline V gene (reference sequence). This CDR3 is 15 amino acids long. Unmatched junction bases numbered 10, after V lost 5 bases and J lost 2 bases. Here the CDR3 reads CAWEGSGGRQETQYF. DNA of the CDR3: TGTGCCTGGGAGGGGTCAGGGGGCAGACAAGAGACCCAGTACTTC.

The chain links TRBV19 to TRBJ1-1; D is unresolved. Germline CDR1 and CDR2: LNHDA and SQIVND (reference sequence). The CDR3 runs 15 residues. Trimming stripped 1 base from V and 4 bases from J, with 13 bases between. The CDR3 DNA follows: TGTGCCAGTAGTATAGGATCCGGAGGACTCACTGAAGCTTTCTTT. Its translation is CASSIGSGGLTEAFF.

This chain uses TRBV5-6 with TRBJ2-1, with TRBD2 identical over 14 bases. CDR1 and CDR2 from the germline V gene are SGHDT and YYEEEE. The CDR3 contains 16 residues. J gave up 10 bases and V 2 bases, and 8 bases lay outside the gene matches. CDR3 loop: CASSFGLAGGIEEQFF. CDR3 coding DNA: TGTGCCAGCAGCTTCGGACTAGCGGGAGGTATTGAGGAGCAGTTCTTC.

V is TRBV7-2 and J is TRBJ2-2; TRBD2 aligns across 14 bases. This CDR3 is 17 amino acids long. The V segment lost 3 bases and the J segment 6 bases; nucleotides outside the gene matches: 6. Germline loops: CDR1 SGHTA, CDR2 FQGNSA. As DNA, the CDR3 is TGTGCCAGCAGCTTGACTAGCGGGAGGGGAGCCGCCGGGGAGCTGTTTTTT. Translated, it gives CASSLTSGRGAAGELFF.

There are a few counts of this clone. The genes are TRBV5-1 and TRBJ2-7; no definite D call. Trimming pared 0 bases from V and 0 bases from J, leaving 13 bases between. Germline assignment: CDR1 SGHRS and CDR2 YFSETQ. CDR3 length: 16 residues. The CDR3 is CASSLAYQVPSYEQYF. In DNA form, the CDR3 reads TGCGCCAGCAGCTTGGCGTATCAGGTACCCTCCTACGAGCAGTACTTC.

CDR3 loop: CASSSEAGANVLTF. The CDR3 bases are TGTGCCAGCTCGTCGGAGGCTGGGGCCAACGTCCTGACTTTC. The chain recombines TRBV18 with TRBJ2-6; D perhaps matches TRBD2 (5 bases). The V gene's germline CDR1 is KGHSH and CDR2 LQKENI. V gave up 6 bases and J gave up 2 bases, with 8 bases separating them. The CDR3 is 14 amino acids.

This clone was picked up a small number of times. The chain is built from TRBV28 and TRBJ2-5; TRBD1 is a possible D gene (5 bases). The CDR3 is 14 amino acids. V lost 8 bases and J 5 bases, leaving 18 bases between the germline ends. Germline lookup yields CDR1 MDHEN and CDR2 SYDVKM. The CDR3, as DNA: TGTGCCAGCTGCCCCGTGTGGGGCCGGGAGACCCAGTACTTC. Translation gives CASCPVWGRETQYF.

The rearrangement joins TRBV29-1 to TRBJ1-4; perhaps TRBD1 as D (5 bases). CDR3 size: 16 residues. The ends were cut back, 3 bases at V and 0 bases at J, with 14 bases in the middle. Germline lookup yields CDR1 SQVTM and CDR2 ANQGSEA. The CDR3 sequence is CSVDGGSGATNEKLFF. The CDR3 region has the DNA TGCAGCGTTGATGGCGGGTCGGGGGCAACTAATGAAAAACTGTTTTTT.

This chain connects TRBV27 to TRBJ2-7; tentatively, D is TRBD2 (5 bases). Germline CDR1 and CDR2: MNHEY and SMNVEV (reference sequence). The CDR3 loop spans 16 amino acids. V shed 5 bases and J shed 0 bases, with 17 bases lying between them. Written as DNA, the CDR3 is TGTGCCAGCAGTGAAACCGGGAATACGGGCTCCTACGAGCAGTACTTC. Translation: CASSETGNTGSYEQYF.

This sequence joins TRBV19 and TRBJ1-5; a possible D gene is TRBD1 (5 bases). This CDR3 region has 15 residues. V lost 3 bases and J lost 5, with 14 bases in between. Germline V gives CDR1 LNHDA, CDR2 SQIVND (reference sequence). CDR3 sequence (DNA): TGTGCCAGTAGTATGGGGCAGGTAATGCATCAGCCCCAGCATTTT. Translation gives CASSMGQVMHQPQHF. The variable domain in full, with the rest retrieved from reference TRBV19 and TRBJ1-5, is DGGITQSPKYLFRKEGQNVTLSCEQNLNHDAMYWYRQDPGQGLRLIYYSQIVNDFQKGDIAEGYSVSREKKESFPLTVTSAQKNPTAFYLCASSMGQVMHQPQHFGDGTRLSIL.

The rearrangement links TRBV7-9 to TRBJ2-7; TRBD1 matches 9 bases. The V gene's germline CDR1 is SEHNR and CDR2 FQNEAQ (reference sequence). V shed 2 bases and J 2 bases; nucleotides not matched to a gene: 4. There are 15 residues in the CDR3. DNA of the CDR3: TGTGCCAGCAGCTTAAGTGGGACAGGGACCTACGAGCAGTACTTC. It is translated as CASSLSGTGTYEQYF. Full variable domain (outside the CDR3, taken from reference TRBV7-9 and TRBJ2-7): DTGVSQNPRHKITKRGQNVTFRCDPISEHNRLYWYRQTLGQGPEFLTYFQNEAQLEKSRLLSDRFSAERPKGSFSTLEIQRTEQGDSAMYLCASSLSGTGTYEQYFGPGTRLTVT.

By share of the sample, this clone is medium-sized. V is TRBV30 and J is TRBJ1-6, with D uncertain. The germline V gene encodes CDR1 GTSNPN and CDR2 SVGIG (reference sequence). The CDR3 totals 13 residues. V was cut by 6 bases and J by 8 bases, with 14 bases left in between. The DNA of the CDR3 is TGTGCCTGCCGGCGGGGTTTTGATTCACCCCTCCACTTT. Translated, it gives CACRRGFDSPLHF.

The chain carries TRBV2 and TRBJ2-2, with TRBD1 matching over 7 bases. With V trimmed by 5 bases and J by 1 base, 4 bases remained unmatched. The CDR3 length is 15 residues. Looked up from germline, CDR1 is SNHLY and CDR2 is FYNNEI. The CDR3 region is CASSMTGMNTGELFF. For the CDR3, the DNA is TGTGCCAGCAGTATGACAGGGATGAACACCGGGGAGCTGTTTTTT.

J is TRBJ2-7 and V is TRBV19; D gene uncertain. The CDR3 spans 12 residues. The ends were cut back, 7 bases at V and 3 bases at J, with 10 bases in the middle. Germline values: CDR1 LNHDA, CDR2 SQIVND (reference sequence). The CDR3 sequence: CASMSAIYEQYF. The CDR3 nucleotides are TGTGCCAGTATGTCTGCGATCTACGAGCAGTACTTC.

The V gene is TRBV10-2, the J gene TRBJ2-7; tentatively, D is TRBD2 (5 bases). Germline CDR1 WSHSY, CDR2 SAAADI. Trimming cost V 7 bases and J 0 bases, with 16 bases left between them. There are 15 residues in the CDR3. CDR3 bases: TGCGCCAGCATCTGGAGGTGGCCGAGCTCCTACGAGCAGTACTTC. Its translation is CASIWRWPSSYEQYF.

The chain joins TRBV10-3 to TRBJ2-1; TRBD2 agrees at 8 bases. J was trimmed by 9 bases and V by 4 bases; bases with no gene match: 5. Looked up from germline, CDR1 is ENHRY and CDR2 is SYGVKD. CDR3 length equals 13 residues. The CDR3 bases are TGTGCCATCAGTGGAGCGGGGGCGGTTGAGCAGTTCTTC. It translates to CAISGAGAVEQFF.

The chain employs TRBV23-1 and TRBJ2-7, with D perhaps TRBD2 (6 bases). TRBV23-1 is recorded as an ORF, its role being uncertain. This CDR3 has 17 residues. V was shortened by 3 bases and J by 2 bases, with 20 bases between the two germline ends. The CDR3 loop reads CASSQGRDGRATYEQYF. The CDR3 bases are TGCGCCAGCAGTCAGGGGCGGGACGGACGTGCAACCTACGAGCAGTACTTC.

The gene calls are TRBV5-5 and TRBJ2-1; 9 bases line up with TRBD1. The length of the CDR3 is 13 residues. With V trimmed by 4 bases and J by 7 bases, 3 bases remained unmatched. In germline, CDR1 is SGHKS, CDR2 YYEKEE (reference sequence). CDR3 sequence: CASSRDRVNEQFF. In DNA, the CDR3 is TGTGCCAGCAGCCGGGACAGGGTAAATGAGCAGTTCTTC. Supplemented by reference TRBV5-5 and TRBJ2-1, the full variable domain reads DAGVTQSPTHLIKTRGQQVTLRCSPISGHKSVSWYQQVLGQGPQFIFQYYEKEERGRGNFPDRFSARQFPNYSSELNVNALLLGDSALYLCASSRDRVNEQFFGPGTRLTVL.

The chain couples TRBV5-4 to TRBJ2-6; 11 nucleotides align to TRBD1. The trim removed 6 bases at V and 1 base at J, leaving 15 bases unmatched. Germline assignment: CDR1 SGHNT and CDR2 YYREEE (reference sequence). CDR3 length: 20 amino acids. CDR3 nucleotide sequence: TGTGCCAGCAACGCGGACAGGGGGCCCACCTGGGTATCTGGGGCCAACGTCCTGACTTTC. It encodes CASNADRGPTWVSGANVLTF. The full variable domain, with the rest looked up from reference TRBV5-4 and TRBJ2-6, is ETGVTQSPTHLIKTRGQQVTLRCSSQSGHNTVSWYQQALGQGPQFIFQYYREEENGRGNFPPRFSGLQFPNYSSELNVNALELDDSALYLCASNADRGPTWVSGANVLTFGAGSRLTVL.

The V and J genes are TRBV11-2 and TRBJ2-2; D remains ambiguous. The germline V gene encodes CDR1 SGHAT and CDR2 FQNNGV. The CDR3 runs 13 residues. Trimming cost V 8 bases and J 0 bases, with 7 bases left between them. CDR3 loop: CASQASNTGELFF. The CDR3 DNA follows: TGTGCCAGCCAGGCGTCGAACACCGGGGAGCTGTTTTTT.

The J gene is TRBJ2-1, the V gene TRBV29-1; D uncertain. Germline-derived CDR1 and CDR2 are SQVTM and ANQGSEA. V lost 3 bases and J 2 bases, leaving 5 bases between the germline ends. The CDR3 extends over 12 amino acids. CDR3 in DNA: TGCAGCGTTGATTCGGCCTACAATGAGCAGTTCTTC. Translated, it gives CSVDSAYNEQFF.

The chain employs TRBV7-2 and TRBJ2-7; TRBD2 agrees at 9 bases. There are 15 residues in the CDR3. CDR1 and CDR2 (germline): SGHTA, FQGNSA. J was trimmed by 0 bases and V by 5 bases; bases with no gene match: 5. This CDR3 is CASSLQAGGSYEQYF. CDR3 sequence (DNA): TGTGCCAGCAGCCTCCAAGCGGGGGGCTCCTACGAGCAGTACTTC.